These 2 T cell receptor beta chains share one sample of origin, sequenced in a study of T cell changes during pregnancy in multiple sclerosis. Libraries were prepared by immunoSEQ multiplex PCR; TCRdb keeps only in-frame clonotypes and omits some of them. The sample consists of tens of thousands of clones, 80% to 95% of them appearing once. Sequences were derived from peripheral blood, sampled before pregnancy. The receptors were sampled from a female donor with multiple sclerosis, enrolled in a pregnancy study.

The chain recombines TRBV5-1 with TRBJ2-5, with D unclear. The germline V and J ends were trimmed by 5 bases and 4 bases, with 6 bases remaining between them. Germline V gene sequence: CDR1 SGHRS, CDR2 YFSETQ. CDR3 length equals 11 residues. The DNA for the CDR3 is TGCGCCAGCAGTTTCGGAGAGACCCAGTACTTC. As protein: CASSFGETQYF.

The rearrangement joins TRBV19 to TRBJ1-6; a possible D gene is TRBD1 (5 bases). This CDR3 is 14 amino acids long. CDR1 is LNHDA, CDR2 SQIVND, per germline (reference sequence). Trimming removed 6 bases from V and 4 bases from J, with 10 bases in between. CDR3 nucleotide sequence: TGTGCCAGTAGCCATGACAGTTATAATTCACCCCTCCACTTT. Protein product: CASSHDSYNSPLHF.